This TCR beta chain was captured in a study of cytomegalovirus exposure and HLA in healthy donors (dated by TCRdb to about 2017). Notes on the research overall: In an earlier analysis of roughly 590 of the donors, 250 to 350 Gb of sequence data and roughly 100 million unique TCR beta sequences from 180 million or so T cells were reported. About 320 gigabases of sequencing data and around 87 million unique TCR sequences were included in an early release covering several hundred HLA-typed donors. Of the approximately 400 genotyped donors, about 80% fell in the genetic ancestry cluster associated with self-reported Caucasian donors. The study aimed to test whether signatures of past pathogen exposure could be identified by cataloging public T cell receptors. The T cell repertoires of roughly 660 subjects were profiled by immunosequencing and related to cytomegalovirus serostatus. Besides the first cohort of 500 to 700 subjects, a separate validation cohort made up of over a hundred different subjects was used. To predict cytomegalovirus infection status, the study combined high-throughput TCR immunosequencing, statistical association of individual TCRs with disease status, and machine learning. In a later analysis, previously published TCR beta repertoires from 666 donors were re-analyzed and high-resolution HLA genotyping was added so that TCR occurrence patterns could be studied. Rather than drawing on any new phenotypic data, the later analysis identified candidate immune exposures from TCR beta sequences and the way those sequences occurred across donors. An earlier analysis of about 600 of the donors used high-throughput TCR beta sequencing to judge whether each TCR beta V gene segment behaved as functional or pseudogenic. Donor age, sex, ethnicity and CMV serostatus were collected together with the repertoire data. A later genetic analysis used genome-wide SNP genotypes for about 60% of the roughly 700 donors, treating that subset as a discovery cohort. Every discovery cohort repertoire had been produced on one sequencing platform. Both class I and class II loci were covered by HLA typing, at four-digit resolution. Typing coverage differed by locus: A, B, C, DRB1 and DQB1 were typed in about 620-630 donors, DQA1 in 500 to 550, DPA1 in some 570, and DPB1 in roughly 450. Because of strong linkage in the cohort, 4 to 6 DR-DQ haplotypes were treated as single units for association and clustering. Among several hundred genotyped donors of the cohort, an average of roughly 230,000 unique TCR beta nucleotide sequences was sequenced per donor, of which about 18% were non-productive. On the study overall, not on this receptor specifically: The presence/absence analyses assumed that sequencing depth was roughly uniform across donors, and that assumption may not be true. A later analysis reported that several top co-occurrence clusters appeared linked to parvovirus B19, influenza, CMV and Epstein-Barr virus. A later analysis found that most CMV-associated TCR beta chains appeared HLA-restricted, with HLA associations seemingly driven largely by CMV exposure. In a later analysis, HLA-associated TCR beta chains were found to be more clonally expanded and to have lower generation probabilities than equally common non-associated chains. Some IMGT-functional V segments, including TRBV6-2 and TRBV6-3, could not be told apart with the 87-base-pair reads, so those segments were excluded. The authors suggested that the approach could potentially be generalized to other disease states and immunological phenotypes. A later analysis found that TCR association rates varied across HLA loci, with DRB1 alleles showing the most associated TCRs and HLA-C alleles the fewest. Immune exposure information for the cohort was limited to CMV serostatus. A further reported finding was that TCR beta sequences accurately predicted the HLA-A and HLA-B alleles for most subjects in the first cohort. Because some donors lacked HLA typing at each locus, the association tests relied only on the typed subset. V-gene and J-gene trimming of TCR beta chains was associated with a missense DCLRE1C variant in a later genetic analysis, and the association was replicated in an independent cohort. A later analysis associated about 17,000 TCR beta sequences with specific HLA alleles at a false discovery rate of 0.05. The study listed 150 to 200 TCR beta chains as associated with cytomegalovirus. A group of highly shared sequence variants was considered likely to be a technical artifact of the sequencing pipeline. An earlier analysis of approximately 540 of the donors showed that most TCR beta V segments appeared in productive rearrangements either about 87% or about 30% of the time, which broadly matched IMGT annotations. Because counts were too low, about 15 rarely observed V segments, including chromosome 9 orphons, were left out of the earlier analysis of approximately 500 of the donors. A few of the identified cytomegalovirus-associated TCR beta chains were confirmed in vitro to be specific for cytomegalovirus antigens. This cohort had only TCR beta chains sequenced, and the lack of alpha or paired-chain data limited which features could be detected. The classifier was reported to diagnose cytomegalovirus status with high specificity and sensitivity in both the original and validation cohorts. A later genetic analysis reported fewer N-insertions in productive TCRs among donors in an Asian-associated ancestry cluster than the roughly 700-donor mean. Most TCR sequences were observed very rarely across donors, whereas some public TCRs were present in many individuals. Linkage disequilibrium might explain the correlated functional status among segregating V segments, but an unknown experimental factor could not be excluded. Assigning TCR associations to individual alleles was difficult when HLA alleles, especially DR and DQ, strongly co-occurred.

Turning to this clone: The target of this receptor is not known. Per-base quality was not reported, and no clone a single base away is much larger than it.

Trimming costs V 2 bases and J 3 bases, and their ends lie 7 bases apart. The CDR3 goes from the cysteine to the phenylalanine over 13 residues. Only the CDR3 DNA stays, 39 bases, in frame from base 1. CDR1 and CDR2, looked up from the germline V gene, are MGHRA and YSYEKL. The library was built by means of the immunoSEQ multiplex PCR assay. For the multiplex PCR, a mixture combining 60 forward primers for TCR Vbeta segments and 13 reverse primers for TCR Jbeta segments was used. Amplification of the CDR3 region of rearranged TCR beta genes was performed with a multiplex PCR assay on genomic DNA. The Illumina HiSeq System was used to sequence the amplified TCR beta libraries as 87-base-pair reads. The source study handled its data this way. A later analysis tallied around 82 million unique TCR beta chains across the 660 or so repertoires, and some 12 million of those chains were shared by two or more donors. To remove PCR and sequencing errors, raw reads were error-corrected and collapsed into unique sequences using a nearest-neighbor algorithm that merged closely related sequences. CDR3 sequences were aligned to IMGT reference sequences to assign V, D and J gene segments. Each retained sequence needed at least a six-nucleotide match to both a V gene segment and a J gene segment. A rearrangement counted as productive if the CDR3 had no stop codons and remained in frame with V and J, and every other rearrangement counted as non-productive. Following IMGT convention, CDR3 was defined as the stretch from the second conserved V-encoded cysteine to the conserved J-encoded phenylalanine. The earlier analysis of fewer than 700 of the donors excluded sequences that lacked an unambiguous match to a single V gene segment. An earlier analysis of a few hundred of the donors called V segments functional above 56.7% productive rearrangements and segregating when the between-donor standard deviation exceeded 5%. A statistical classification framework was developed to diagnose cytomegalovirus status using the catalog of TCR beta chain sequences. V and J gene assignment, in a later analysis, came from comparing TCR nucleotide sequences with IMGT/GENE-DB human TR gene sequences. The TCRdist pipeline was used in a later analysis to assign CDR3 sequences and most-parsimonious VDJ recombination scenarios. In a later analysis, each TCR beta chain was defined by its CDR3 amino acid sequence together with its V-gene family, and reads lacking a unique V-gene family were excluded. A later analysis removed 550 to 700 highly shared, low-generation-probability nucleotide sequences to deal with suspected cross-contamination and a sequencing artifact. A later analysis calculated a clonal expansion index for each public chain from normalized within-repertoire ranks of inferred template counts. In a later analysis, generation probabilities were computed using a VDJ recombination model fitted to out-of-frame rearrangements, and the results were checked against IGoR. A later analysis scored TCR-TCR, TCR-HLA and TCR-CMV co-occurrence with hypergeometric tests, applying a repertoire-size bias correction to TCR pairs. To estimate false discovery rates, a later analysis permuted the HLA or CMV assignments 20 times. A later analysis grouped co-occurring TCRs with DBSCAN, adding TCRdist sequence similarity when clustering within HLA-allele-positive subsets. Repertoires with fewer than 30,000 or more than 120,000 public chains were left out of co-occurrence clustering, as were five repertoires with anomalous nucleotide sharing. The immuneACCESS repertoire file appears here via TCRdb, limited to in-frame rearrangements. These files lack a portion of the clones; in checked studies, under half of the deficit traces to unresolved V genes, and the cause of the others is not known. V, J and clone size are those of that table, while D and trimming were read from the DNA. The sample yields 95,000 to 150,000 clones; roughly three fifths were counted once. Around 8.8% of the sample is taken by the ten largest.

The cohort consisted of fewer than 700 healthy bone marrow donors. At the time of sampling, every cohort member was nominally healthy, though immune exposures that went unrecorded were likely present. The donor was CMV seropositive and belonged to the group of over 250 seropositive cohort members. A peripheral blood sample was collected from each donor, and TCR beta sequencing was performed on peripheral blood mononuclear cells. The Qiagen DNeasy Blood Extraction Kit was used to extract genomic DNA from the blood cell samples. Sequencing input: PBMCs. Recombination connected TRBV4-1 to TRBJ1-2; no D gene can be assigned with confidence. This TCR came from a woman in her thirties or forties in good health and CMV-seropositive. For the CDR3, the sequence is CASSQQEDYGYTF. In nucleotides, the sequence is TGCGCCAGCAGCCAACAGGAGGACTATGGCTACACCTTC.